A single sample gave rise to the 30 T cell receptor beta chains below, sequenced in a study of type 1 regulatory T cells. No antigen has been assigned to these receptors. TCRdb processed the reads anew with MiXCR; each CDR3 protein has one entry. This sample has 60,000 to 70,000 distinct CDR3 sequences, with about 48% found just once. The sequencing sample was made of cultured non-Tr1 T cells, either the whole culture or a sorted T cell fraction (not recorded which). These receptors were taken from a human donor in good health.

This clonotype was observed a few times. The V and J genes are TRBV7-3 and TRBJ2-1, with 11 bases fitting TRBD2. In germline, CDR1 is SGHTA, CDR2 FQGTGA. The CDR3 totals 17 residues. J lost 7 bases, V lost 5 bases, and 13 bases had no gene match. The CDR3 DNA reads TGTGCCAGCAGCCCAATTGGGATAGCGGGGGGGCCGAATGAGCAGTTCTTC. Protein sequence: CASSPIGIAGGPNEQFF.

The chain recombines TRBV9 with TRBJ2-2; 10 nucleotides match TRBD2. The CDR3 spans 15 residues. V lost 3 bases to trimming and J lost 6 bases; unmatched junction nucleotides: 5. Germline assignment: CDR1 SGDLS and CDR2 YYNGEE. In DNA, the CDR3 is TGTGCCAGCAGCGGGGGACTAGCGACGCCCGGGGAGCTGTTTTTT. Its protein is CASSGGLATPGELFF.

The chain couples TRBV19 to TRBJ1-5, with D perhaps TRBD1 (5 bases). The V and J ends lost 6 bases and 6 bases respectively, with 15 bases between them. The CDR3 sequence is 14 residues long. Germline-derived CDR1 and CDR2 are LNHDA and SQIVND (reference sequence). The CDR3 loop is CASSNRGVGQPQHF. As DNA, the CDR3 is TGTGCCAGTAGCAATCGGGGGGTCGGTCAGCCCCAGCATTTT.

The chain links TRBV20-1 to TRBJ2-7; 10 bases align to TRBD1. This CDR3 has 14 amino acids. The germline CDR1 and CDR2 sequences are DFQATT and SNEGSKA (reference sequence). The V and J ends lost 1 base and 4 bases, in that order; junction bases with no gene match: 4. The CDR3 region is CSARADRGYYEQYF. In nucleotides, the CDR3 is TGCAGTGCTAGAGCGGACAGGGGGTATTACGAGCAGTACTTC.

A word on this clonotype: An end of the junction does not agree with germline; a read error may underlie this. The V call is TRBV12-3 or TRBV12-4, the J call TRBJ2-6; TRBD2 agrees at 9 bases. CDR3 length equals 16 residues. Here the CDR3 reads CAGSDSGGTGANVLTF. DNA of the CDR3: TGTGCCGGCAGTGATAGCGGGGGTACCGGGGCCAACGTCCTGACTTTC.

A few counts support this clonotype. The gene calls are TRBV2 and TRBJ1-1, with a possible D match to TRBD1 (6 bases). The CDR3 consists of 15 residues. Per germline, CDR1 SNHLY and CDR2 FYNNEI. V was cut by 2 bases and J by 3 bases, with 13 bases left in between. DNA of the CDR3: TGTGCCAGCAGTGAATGGGACACCGGGGACACTGAAGCTTTCTTT. Amino acids: CASSEWDTGDTEAFF.

This chain uses TRBV3-1 with TRBJ2-7; TRBD1 aligns across 8 bases. The V segment lost 6 bases and the J segment 7 bases; nucleotides outside the gene matches: 8. This CDR3 contains 13 residues. Germline V gene lookup returns CDR1 LGHDT and CDR2 YNNKEL (reference sequence). This CDR3 is CASRGDRTGEQYF. As DNA, the CDR3 is TGTGCCAGCAGAGGGGACAGGACGGGAGAGCAGTACTTC.

The CDR3 here is CASRRDNYEQYF. For the CDR3, the DNA is TGCGCCAGCAGGCGGGACAACTACGAGCAGTACTTC. This chain joins TRBV5-1 and TRBJ2-7; perhaps D is TRBD1 or TRBD2 (6 bases each). Germline CDR1 SGHRS, CDR2 YFSETQ. The CDR3 has 12 residues. V dropped 5 bases and J dropped 3 bases, with 9 bases sitting between them.

In its sample, this clonotype was seen once. The gene calls are TRBV5-6 and TRBJ2-5; 9 bases agree with TRBD2. The J call is uncertain, as TRBJ2-1 better fits the DNA end. Germline-derived CDR1 and CDR2 are SGHDT and YYEEEE. This CDR3 has 15 amino acids. CDR3 amino acids: CASSLRTLAGNEQFF. The CDR3 nucleotides read TGTGCCAGCAGCTTGCGGACTCTAGCGGGAAATGAGCAGTTCTTC.

The rearrangement uses TRBV20-1 and TRBJ2-3; perhaps TRBD2 as D (6 bases). V was shortened by 3 bases and J by 6 bases, with 13 bases between the two germline ends. The germline V gene has CDR1 DFQATT and CDR2 SNEGSKA (reference sequence). The CDR3 totals 13 residues. CDR3 in DNA: TGCAGTGCTAGGAACGGGGGTTATGATACGCAGTATTTT. This codes for CSARNGGYDTQYF.

This clonotype appeared once. This chain joins TRBV29-1 and TRBJ1-1, with D possibly TRBD1 on 6 matching bases. Trimming removed 6 bases from V and 7 bases from J, with 18 bases in between. The length of the CDR3 is 13 residues. The germline V gene has CDR1 SQVTM and CDR2 ANQGSEA. In DNA form, the CDR3 reads TGCAGCGTCGGACTTGTCGGGGGCGTTGAAGCTTTCTTT. Its translation: CSVGLVGGVEAFF. Full variable domain (outside the CDR3, taken from reference TRBV29-1 and TRBJ1-1): SAVISQKPSRDICQRGTSLTIQCQVDSQVTMMFWYRQQPGQSLTLIATANQGSEATYESGFVIDKFPISRPNLTFSTLTVSNMSPEDSSIYLCSVGLVGGVEAFFGQGTRLTVV.

The V call is TRBV7-2, the J call TRBJ2-2; D ambiguous. The CDR3 totals 16 residues. CDR1 is SGHTA and CDR2 is FQGNSA in the germline V gene. Trimming stripped 5 bases from V and 0 bases from J, with 13 bases between. The CDR3 DNA reads TGTGCCAGCAGCCCATGGGCTGGTACGAACACCGGGGAGCTGTTTTTT. Protein: CASSPWAGTNTGELFF.

The genes are TRBV2 and TRBJ2-1; D unresolved. V was pared by 6 bases and J by 3 bases, with 12 bases between. Germline V gene data show CDR1 as SNHLY and CDR2 as FYNNEI. The CDR3 is made up of 14 amino acids. CDR3 sequence: CASRPGQVYNEQFF. As DNA, the CDR3 is TGTGCCAGCAGACCAGGTCAGGTCTACAATGAGCAGTTCTTC.

The chain links TRBV15 to TRBJ1-1, with D possibly TRBD1 on 5 matching bases. The CDR3 consists of 16 residues. Germline loops: CDR1 LNHNV, CDR2 YYDKDF (reference sequence). The ends were cut back, 1 base at V and 0 bases at J, with 12 bases in the middle. The CDR3 reads CATSRVGAGMNTEAFF. In DNA form, the CDR3 reads TGTGCCACCAGCAGAGTTGGGGCAGGAATGAACACTGAAGCTTTCTTT.

J is TRBJ2-7 and V is TRBV2; unclear D gene. The germline V gene has CDR1 SNHLY and CDR2 FYNNEI. There are 13 residues in the CDR3. V was cut by 0 bases and J by 9 bases, with 12 bases left in between. The CDR3 DNA reads TGTGCCAGCAGTGAAGCGTTTGTTGGGCCGCAGTACTTC. It translates to CASSEAFVGPQYF.

The chain is built from TRBV6-5 and TRBJ1-1; D is ambiguous. With 2 bases removed from V and 2 bases from J, the gap between germline ends came to 6 bases. Looked up from germline, CDR1 is MNHEY and CDR2 is SVGAGI. The CDR3 has 13 amino acids. For the CDR3, the DNA is TGTGCCAGCAGTTACGGCCCTAACACTGAAGCTTTCTTT. Translated: CASSYGPNTEAFF.

This clonotype has more than one count but fewer than ten. The chain joins TRBV4-3 to TRBJ1-5, with a weak D call TRBD1 (6 bases). This CDR3 is built from 15 residues. V shed 0 bases and J shed 4 bases, with 10 bases lying between them. Per the germline V gene, CDR1 is LGHNA and CDR2 is YSLEER. Here the CDR3 DNA reads TGCGCCAGCAGCCAAGATGGGGGCAGTAATCAGCCCCAGCATTTT. This translates into CASSQDGGSNQPQHF.

This clonotype was seen only a few times. The rearrangement uses TRBV5-1 and TRBJ2-2; the D is unclear. V lost 4 bases to trimming and J lost 7 bases, with 17 bases between them. The CDR3 covers 15 residues. Germline V CDR1 and CDR2: SGHRS, YFSETQ. In DNA form, the CDR3 reads TGCGCCAGCAGCCCGAGTCGACTGAGAATCGGGGAGCTGTTTTTT. This encodes CASSPSRLRIGELFF.

This chain links TRBV6-6 with TRBJ2-2; TRBD1 aligns across 8 bases. Germline CDR1 and CDR2: MNHNY and SVGAGI (reference sequence). CDR3 length equals 15 residues. The trim removed 6 bases at V and 1 base at J, leaving 4 bases unmatched. The CDR3 here is CASSEQGGNTGELFF. CDR3 in DNA: TGTGCCAGCAGCGAACAGGGGGGGAACACCGGGGAGCTGTTTTTT.

The chain recombines TRBV5-1 with TRBJ1-4, with D perhaps TRBD1 (5 bases). The ends were cut back, 4 bases at V and 12 bases at J, with 19 bases in the middle. The CDR3 runs to 14 residues. CDR1 and CDR2 from the germline V gene are SGHRS and YFSETQ. CDR3 sequence reads: CASSRSQDTAELFF. The CDR3 nucleotides are TGCGCCAGCAGCCGGTCGCAGGACACCGCGGAACTGTTTTTT.

This clonotype was seen only a few times. The chain combines TRBV27 with TRBJ2-2; no clear D gene. Trimming cost V 3 bases and J 5 bases, with 13 bases left between them. This CDR3 spans 15 amino acids. Germline V gene sequence: CDR1 MNHEY, CDR2 SMNVEV (reference sequence). CDR3 amino acids: CASSFWPRRTGELFF. The CDR3 DNA sequence: TGTGCCAGCAGTTTCTGGCCGAGACGTACCGGGGAGCTGTTTTTT.

J is TRBJ2-2 and V is TRBV7-2; perhaps TRBD2 as D (5 bases). The V gene lost 5 bases and the J gene lost 7 bases, with 14 bases spanning the gap. The length of the CDR3 is 14 residues. Germline V lookup: CDR1 SGHTA, CDR2 FQGNSA. The CDR3 reads CASSRASSSGELFF. CDR3 bases: TGTGCCAGCAGCCGAGCTAGCTCGAGCGGGGAGCTGTTTTTT.

The chain is built from TRBV28 and TRBJ1-2, with a weak D call TRBD1 (5 bases). This CDR3 has 15 amino acids. Between the trimmed V and J ends, which lost 6 bases and 8 bases, there was a span of 22 bases. The germline CDR1 and CDR2 sequences are MDHEN and SYDVKM. The CDR3, as DNA: TGTGCCAGCAGAAAAAGGACACTGACTACGGTGGGCTACACCTTC. It encodes CASRKRTLTTVGYTF.

This clonotype has just a few counts. The rearrangement uses TRBV5-1 and TRBJ1-1, with 7 positions matching TRBD1. The CDR3 is made up of 14 amino acids. Per germline, CDR1 SGHRS and CDR2 YFSETQ. The trim removed 4 bases at V and 3 bases at J, leaving 6 bases unmatched. The CDR3 is CASSTDRADTEAFF. The CDR3 DNA reads as TGCGCCAGCAGCACTGACAGGGCGGACACTGAAGCTTTCTTT.

The chain recombines TRBV6-2 or TRBV6-3 with TRBJ2-7; D could derive from TRBD1 or TRBD2 (5 bases each). V was cut by 8 bases and J by 7 bases, with 15 bases left in between. The CDR3 covers 12 residues. CDR1 and CDR2 from the germline V gene are MNHEY and SVGEGT. The CDR3: CASRSSGREQYF. In nucleotides, the CDR3 is TGTGCCAGCCGAAGCTCAGGGAGAGAGCAGTACTTC.

This chain joins TRBV20-1 and TRBJ1-5, with D perhaps matching TRBD1 (6 bases). The CDR3 sequence is 14 residues long. Germline V gene data show CDR1 as DFQATT and CDR2 as SNEGSKA (reference sequence). The V end lost 1 base, the J end lost 3 bases, and 10 bases lay between the germline ends. The CDR3 bases are TGCAGTGCTAGAGGACAGGAGGACAATCAGCCCCAGCATTTT. Residues: CSARGQEDNQPQHF.

The V gene is TRBV2, the J gene TRBJ1-2; 7 nucleotides agree with TRBD1. Germline lookup yields CDR1 SNHLY and CDR2 FYNNEI. The junction had 7 bases not matched to a gene; V was cut back by 2 bases and J by 7 bases. This CDR3 region has 14 residues. CDR3 nucleotide sequence: TGTGCCAGCAGTGAATCGGACAACAGGGGTGGCTACACCTTC. Protein sequence: CASSESDNRGGYTF.

The chain recombines TRBV20-1 with TRBJ2-7, with D perhaps matching TRBD1 (6 bases). V was clipped by 6 bases and J by 0 bases, with 15 bases between them. This CDR3 is 14 amino acids long. CDR1 and CDR2 from the germline V gene are DFQATT and SNEGSKA (reference sequence). The CDR3 is CSAATGSSSYEQYF. The CDR3 nucleotides read TGCAGTGCAGCAACAGGGAGCAGCTCCTACGAGCAGTACTTC.

This sequence joins TRBV5-1 and TRBJ1-1, with D perhaps matching TRBD1 (5 bases). Germline V gene sequence: CDR1 SGHRS, CDR2 YFSETQ. Between the trimmed V and J ends, which lost 1 base and 0 bases, there was a span of 16 bases. This CDR3 spans 17 amino acids. The CDR3 sequence is CASSLTTGPTMNTEAFF. In DNA, the CDR3 is TGCGCCAGCAGCTTGACTACAGGCCCCACTATGAACACTGAAGCTTTCTTT.

This clonotype was seen only a few times. The chain carries TRBV27 and TRBJ1-6; weak D call: TRBD1 (5 bases). Germline V gene lookup returns CDR1 MNHEY and CDR2 SMNVEV (reference sequence). The V end was cut by 6 bases, the J end by 8 bases, with 17 bases between. The CDR3 length is 15 residues. The CDR3 sequence: CASRPAGTGYSPLHF. For the CDR3, the DNA is TGTGCCAGCAGACCGGCCGGGACGGGCTATTCACCCCTCCACTTT.